These 12 T cell receptor beta chains were sequenced from one sample in a study of early T cells in non-severe SARS-CoV-2 infection. TCRdb independently ran MiXCR on the 5' RACE reads; one entry per CDR3 protein. Found here are approximately 110,000 distinct CDR3 sequences, around 14% of them singletons; the top ten hold just over 20%. The sequencing input was whole blood. These receptors came from an adult who was a healthcare worker with PCR-confirmed SARS-CoV-2 infection or an uninfected control (not recorded which).

The chain uses TRBV2 and TRBJ2-3; possible D gene TRBD2, 6 bases. Germline V lookup: CDR1 SNHLY, CDR2 FYNNEI. Trimming left V 8 bases short and J 10 bases short, with 13 bases between. This CDR3 is 11 amino acids long. CDR3: CASGQGTPQYF. DNA of the CDR3: TGTGCCAGCGGCCAAGGGACTCCGCAGTATTTT.

The J gene is TRBJ1-5, the V gene TRBV15; D gene uncertain. Trimming cost V 4 bases and J 0 bases, with 7 bases left between them. CDR3 size: 14 residues. The germline V gene encodes CDR1 LNHNV and CDR2 YYDKDF (reference sequence). CDR3 in amino acids: CATSNFVSNQPQHF. CDR3 coding DNA: TGTGCCACCAGCAACTTCGTTAGCAATCAGCCCCAGCATTTT.

This clonotype has more than one count but fewer than ten. The chain uses TRBV12-3 or TRBV12-4 and TRBJ2-4; D may be TRBD1 (5 bases). This CDR3 contains 15 residues. The V and J ends lost 4 bases and 6 bases respectively, with 16 bases between them. This CDR3 reads CASSSTPGNRNIQYF. The CDR3 DNA reads as TGTGCCAGCAGTTCAACTCCAGGGAATCGAAACATTCAGTACTTC.

The rearrangement links TRBV12-3 or TRBV12-4 to TRBJ2-5, with D perhaps matching TRBD1 (6 bases). This CDR3 region has 14 residues. V was trimmed by 3 bases and J by 0 bases, leaving 8 bases between them. CDR3 nucleotide sequence: TGTGCCAGCAGTTTGGGGACACACCAAGAGACCCAGTACTTC. It encodes CASSLGTHQETQYF.

This rearrangement joins TRBV29-1 to TRBJ2-7; tentative D call: TRBD1 (6 bases). Per germline, CDR1 SQVTM and CDR2 ANQGSEA. The CDR3 totals 13 residues. Trimming took 6 bases from V and 0 from J, leaving 12 bases between them. The DNA for the CDR3 is TGCAGCGTATCATGGGACATCTCCTACGAGCAGTACTTC. Translating gives CSVSWDISYEQYF.

The CDR3 sequence is CASSPLAALYNEQFF. CDR3 DNA: TGTGCCAGCAGCCCGCTAGCGGCCCTCTACAATGAGCAGTTCTTC. The rearrangement uses TRBV7-9 and TRBJ2-1; 7 bases align to TRBD2. This CDR3 is built from 15 residues. The V segment lost 5 bases and the J segment 3 bases; nucleotides outside the gene matches: 7. Germline V gene sequence: CDR1 SEHNR, CDR2 FQNEAQ (reference sequence).

This clonotype was found a few times. The J gene is TRBJ2-2, the V gene TRBV7-6; D is ambiguous. This CDR3 spans 18 amino acids. V shed 0 bases and J shed 0 bases, with 14 bases lying between them. Looked up from germline, CDR1 is SGHVS and CDR2 is FNYEAQ. CDR3 sequence: CASSLAPTRPTNTGELFF. The CDR3 coding sequence is TGTGCCAGCAGCTTAGCACCCACGAGGCCGACGAACACCGGGGAGCTGTTTTTT.

This chain links TRBV4-1 with TRBJ2-1; D could derive from TRBD1 or TRBD2 (5 bases each). Germline V gene data show CDR1 as MGHRA and CDR2 as YSYEKL. The CDR3 runs to 13 residues. V shed 1 base and J shed 10 bases, with 11 bases lying between them. The CDR3 protein is CASSQVIREEQFF. CDR3 sequence (DNA): TGCGCCAGCAGCCAAGTCATCAGGGAGGAGCAGTTCTTC.

This clonotype was detected ten times or more. The V and J genes are TRBV7-8 and TRBJ1-1, with no clear D. Trimming left V 0 bases short and J 10 bases short, with 9 bases between. Germline CDR1 reads SGHVS; CDR2 reads FQNEAQ. The CDR3 covers 12 residues. CDR3 loop: CASSLAAERAFF. The CDR3 DNA reads TGTGCCAGCAGCTTAGCGGCCGAAAGAGCTTTCTTT. The full variable domain, completed using reference TRBV7-8 and TRBJ1-1, is GAGVSQSPRYKVAKRGQDVALRCDPISGHVSLFWYQQALGQGPEFLTYFQNEAQLDKSGLPSDRFFAERPEGSVSTLKIQRTQQEDSAVYLCASSLAAERAFFGQGTRLTVV.

This clonotype was seen repeatedly, ten times or more. The chain uses TRBV10-3 and TRBJ2-7; tentative D call: TRBD1 (5 bases). The CDR3 has 14 amino acids. V lost 0 bases, J lost 7 bases, and 13 bases lay in between. CDR1 and CDR2 (germline): ENHRY, SYGVKD. CDR3 protein: CAISESGLAGEQYF. CDR3 coding DNA: TGTGCCATCAGTGAGTCAGGTCTGGCAGGGGAGCAGTACTTC.

This chain connects TRBV29-1 to TRBJ2-1; D gene ambiguous. The ends were cut back, 4 bases at V and 5 bases at J, with 6 bases in the middle. There are 11 residues in the CDR3. Per germline, CDR1 SQVTM and CDR2 ANQGSEA. The DNA for the CDR3 is TGCAGCGTTGGACACAACAATGAGCAGTTCTTC. Its protein product is CSVGHNNEQFF.

The CDR3 DNA sequence: TGCGCCAGCAAACCAGGGACCTCCTACGAGCAGTACTTC. It yields the protein CASKPGTSYEQYF. The V and J genes are TRBV5-1 and TRBJ2-7; the D gene could be TRBD1 or TRBD2 (5 bases each). CDR3 length: 13 amino acids. Trimming took off 6 bases at V and 0 bases at J, with 10 bases between the two ends. Germline CDR1 and CDR2: SGHRS and YFSETQ.